This T cell receptor (beta chain) was observed in a study of cytomegalovirus exposure and HLA in healthy donors. Study conclusions and caveats: The likely explanation for a cluster of highly shared sequence variants was sequencing artifact. The dataset shows that most TCR sequences were rare, while some public TCRs occurred in many donors. Some V segments, including TRBV6-2 and TRBV6-3, were excluded as indistinguishable. A previous analysis found most TCR beta V segments productive roughly 87% or roughly 30% of the time.

This clone appeared once. Antigen specificity is unknown. PCR used 60 Vbeta primers and 13 Jbeta primers. Assay used: immunoSEQ multiplex PCR; TCRdb lists only in-frame clones, some missing. This sample has under 200,000 clones, with roughly 80% found just once. Between the trimmed V and J ends, which lost 5 bases and 0 bases, there was a span of 14 bases. The CDR3 runs to 16 residues. Germline V CDR1 and CDR2: SGHAT, FQNNGV. The TCR sequence derives from a woman aged 18-30 years in good health and CMV-seronegative. The V and J genes are TRBV11-2 and TRBJ2-4, with TRBD2 as a possible D gene (5 bases). Sequencing input: PBMCs. The CDR3 reads CASSPLPRGAKNIQYF. CDR3 nucleotide sequence: TGTGCCAGCAGCCCGCTCCCCCGGGGAGCCAAAAACATTCAGTACTTC.